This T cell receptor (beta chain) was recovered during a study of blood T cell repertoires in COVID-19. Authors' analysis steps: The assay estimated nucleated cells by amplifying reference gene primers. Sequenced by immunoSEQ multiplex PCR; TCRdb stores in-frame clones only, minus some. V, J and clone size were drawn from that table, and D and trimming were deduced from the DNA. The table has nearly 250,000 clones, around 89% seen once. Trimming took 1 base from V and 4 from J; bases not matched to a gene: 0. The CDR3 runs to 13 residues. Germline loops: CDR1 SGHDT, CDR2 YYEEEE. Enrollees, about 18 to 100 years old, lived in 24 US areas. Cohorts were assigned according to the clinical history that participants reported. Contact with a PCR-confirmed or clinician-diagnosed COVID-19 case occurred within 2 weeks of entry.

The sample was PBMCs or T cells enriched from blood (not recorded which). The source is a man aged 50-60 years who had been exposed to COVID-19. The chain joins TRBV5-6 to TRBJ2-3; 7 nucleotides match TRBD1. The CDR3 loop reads CASSLQGADTQYF. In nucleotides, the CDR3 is TGTGCCAGCAGCTTGCAGGGGGCAGATACGCAGTATTTT. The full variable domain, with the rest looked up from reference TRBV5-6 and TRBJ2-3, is DAGVTQSPTHLIKTRGQQVTLRCSPKSGHDTVSWYQQALGQGPQFIFQYYEEEERQRGNFPDRFSGHQFPNYSSELNVNALLLGDSALYLCASSLQGADTQYFGPGTRLTVL.